This T cell receptor (beta chain) appears in the sequencing data of a study of blood T cell dynamics during melanoma immunotherapy. Described time point: pre-treatment baseline. One draw preceded checkpoint blockade; another followed its first cycle at week 3. Patients had no prior systemic cancer treatment, immunosuppressants or other active cancers. Sequencing used immunoSEQ multiplex PCR; TCRdb keeps in-frame clones, though not all of them. The data show several thousand clones, with 88% seen just once and 1.5% to 2% held by the top ten. The input for sequencing was blood, taken from a patient treated with checkpoint blockade. The sequence was obtained from a human donor with melanoma.

CDR3 protein: CASSLGGGPDTEAFF. CDR3 nucleotides: TGCGCCAGCAGCTTAGGCGGGGGGCCAGACACTGAAGCTTTCTTT. The genes are TRBV5-1 and TRBJ1-1; D is perhaps TRBD1 (6 bases). The CDR3 is 15 amino acids. The V end lost 2 bases, the J end lost 3 bases, and 14 bases lay between the germline ends. The germline CDR1 and CDR2 sequences are SGHRS and YFSETQ.